This TCR beta chain appears in the sequencing data of a study of blood T cell repertoires in COVID-19. Across the whole study: Both acute and convalescent COVID-19 samples were obtained from the United States, Italy and Spain. The analysed material was cDNA or gDNA that came from T cells, B-cell-depleted T cells, or PBMCs.

Per the original data handling: It was from reference gene primer amplification that nucleated cell counts were estimated. Method: immunoSEQ multiplex PCR; TCRdb's copy keeps in-frame clones and lacks some. For V, J and clone size, that table is used; D and trimming come from the DNA. Among 170,000 or so clones listed, roughly 90% were seen once. Germline CDR1 is ENHRY and CDR2 is SYGVKD. The CDR3 is 12 amino acids. The V and J ends lost 10 bases and 6 bases, in that order; junction bases with no gene match: 4. The specimen was peripheral blood. The sequence was obtained from a man in his fifties or sixties with acute or convalescent COVID-19. The V gene is TRBV10-3, the J gene TRBJ2-7, with 12 bases identical to TRBD2. CDR3 in DNA: TGTGCCAGCGGACTAGCGGGACCCGAGCAGTACTTC. It translates to CASGLAGPEQYF.